This TCR beta chain was identified during a study of blood T cells in healthy people across ages. Germline loops: CDR1 DFQATT, CDR2 SNEGSKA (reference sequence). The CDR3 is made up of 13 amino acids. After removal of 4 bases from V and 1 base from J, the junction contained 1 base not matched to a gene. A sample-barcoded 5' primer and a J-beta primer mix were used in a second PCR of about 7 to 12 cycles. TCRdb re-derived calls from the 5' RACE reads in MiXCR, one entry per CDR3 protein. The table lists 450,000 to 700,000 distinct CDR3 sequences, roughly 28% of them singletons. Sequencing was performed on blood. This sequence originates from a woman in her sixties or seventies in good health. This chain joins TRBV20-1 and TRBJ2-7, with 10 bases fitting TRBD2. The CDR3 region has the DNA TGCAGTGCTATAGCGGGAGGATCCTACGAGCAGTACTTC. Translated, it gives CSAIAGGSYEQYF.